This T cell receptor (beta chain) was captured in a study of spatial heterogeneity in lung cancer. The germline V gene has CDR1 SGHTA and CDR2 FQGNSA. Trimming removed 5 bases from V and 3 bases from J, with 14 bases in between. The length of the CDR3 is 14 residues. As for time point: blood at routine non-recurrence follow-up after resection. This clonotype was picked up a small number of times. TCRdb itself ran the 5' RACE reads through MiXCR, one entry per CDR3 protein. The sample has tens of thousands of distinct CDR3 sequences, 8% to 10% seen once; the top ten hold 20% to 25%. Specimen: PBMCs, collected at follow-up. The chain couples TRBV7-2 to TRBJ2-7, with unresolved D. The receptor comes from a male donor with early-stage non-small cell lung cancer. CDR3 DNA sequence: TGTGCCAGCAGCCCCCAGACGGGCTTCTACGAGCAGTACTTC. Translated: CASSPQTGFYEQYF.